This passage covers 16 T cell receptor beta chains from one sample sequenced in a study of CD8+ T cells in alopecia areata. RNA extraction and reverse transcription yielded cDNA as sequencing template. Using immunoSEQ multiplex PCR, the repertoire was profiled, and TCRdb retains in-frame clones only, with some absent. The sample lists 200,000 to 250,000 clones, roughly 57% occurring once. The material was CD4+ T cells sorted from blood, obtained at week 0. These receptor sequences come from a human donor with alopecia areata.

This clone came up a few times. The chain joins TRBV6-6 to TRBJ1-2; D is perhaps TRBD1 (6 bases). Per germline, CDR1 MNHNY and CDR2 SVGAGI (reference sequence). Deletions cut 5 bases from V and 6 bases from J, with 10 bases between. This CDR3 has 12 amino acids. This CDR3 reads CASSTNRDGYTF. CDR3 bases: TGTGCCAGCAGTACTAACAGGGATGGCTACACCTTC.

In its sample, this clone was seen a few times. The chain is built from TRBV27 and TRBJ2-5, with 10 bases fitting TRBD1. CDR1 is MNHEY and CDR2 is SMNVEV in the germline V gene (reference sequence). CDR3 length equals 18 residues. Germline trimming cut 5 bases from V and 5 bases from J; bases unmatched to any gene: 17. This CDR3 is CASSAPPRQGARGETQYF. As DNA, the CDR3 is TGTGCCAGCAGTGCCCCTCCCCGACAGGGGGCTAGAGGGGAGACCCAGTACTTC.

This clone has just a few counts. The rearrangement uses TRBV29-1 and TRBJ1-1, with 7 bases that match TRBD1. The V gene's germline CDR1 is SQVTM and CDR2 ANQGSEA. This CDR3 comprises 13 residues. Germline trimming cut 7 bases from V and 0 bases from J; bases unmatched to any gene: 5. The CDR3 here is CSAEGQVNTEAFF. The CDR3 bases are TGCAGCGCCGAAGGACAGGTGAACACTGAAGCTTTCTTT. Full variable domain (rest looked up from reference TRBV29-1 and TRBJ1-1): SAVISQKPSRDICQRGTSLTIQCQVDSQVTMMFWYRQQPGQSLTLIATANQGSEATYESGFVIDKFPISRPNLTFSTLTVSNMSPEDSSIYLCSAEGQVNTEAFFGQGTRLTVV.

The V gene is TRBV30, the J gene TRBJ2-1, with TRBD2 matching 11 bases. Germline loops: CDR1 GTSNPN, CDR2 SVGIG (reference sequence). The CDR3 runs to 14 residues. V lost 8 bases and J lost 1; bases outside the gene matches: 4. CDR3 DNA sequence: TGTGCCGGGGGGACTAGCGGTTCCTACAATGAGCAGTTCTTC. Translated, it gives CAGGTSGSYNEQFF.

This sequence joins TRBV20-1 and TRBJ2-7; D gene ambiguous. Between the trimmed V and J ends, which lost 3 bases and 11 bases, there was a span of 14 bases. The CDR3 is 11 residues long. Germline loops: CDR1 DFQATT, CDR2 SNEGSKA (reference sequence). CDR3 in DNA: TGCAGTGCTAGTTTATGGCAGAATGAGTACTTC. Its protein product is CSASLWQNEYF.

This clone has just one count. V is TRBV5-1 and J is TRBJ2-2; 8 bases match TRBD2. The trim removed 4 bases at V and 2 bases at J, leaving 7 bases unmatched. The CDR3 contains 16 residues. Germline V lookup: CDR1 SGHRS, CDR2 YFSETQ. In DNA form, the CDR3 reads TGCGCCAGCAGCGCCGTAGCGGGACCAAACACCGGGGAGCTGTTTTTT. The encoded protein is CASSAVAGPNTGELFF.

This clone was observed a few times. CDR3: CASSESWGTKNIQYF. CDR3 coding DNA: TGTGCCAGCAGTGAATCCTGGGGCACCAAAAACATTCAGTACTTC. V is TRBV25-1 and J is TRBJ2-4; a possible D gene is TRBD1 (5 bases). The CDR3 length is 15 residues. CDR1 MGHDK and CDR2 SYGVNS come from the germline V gene. Deletions cut 1 base from V and 2 bases from J, with 9 bases between. The variable domain in full, with the rest retrieved from reference TRBV25-1 and TRBJ2-4, is EADIYQTPRYLVIGTGKKITLECSQTMGHDKMYWYQQDPGMELHLIHYSYGVNSTEKGDLSSESTVSRIRTEHFPLTLESARPSHTSQYLCASSESWGTKNIQYFGAGTRLSVL.

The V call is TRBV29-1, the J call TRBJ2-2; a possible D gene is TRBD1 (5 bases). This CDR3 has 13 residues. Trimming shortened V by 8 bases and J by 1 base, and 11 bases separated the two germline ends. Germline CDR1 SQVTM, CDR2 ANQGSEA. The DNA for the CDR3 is TGCAGCACGAAAACAGGGAACACCGGGGAGCTGTTTTTT. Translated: CSTKTGNTGELFF.

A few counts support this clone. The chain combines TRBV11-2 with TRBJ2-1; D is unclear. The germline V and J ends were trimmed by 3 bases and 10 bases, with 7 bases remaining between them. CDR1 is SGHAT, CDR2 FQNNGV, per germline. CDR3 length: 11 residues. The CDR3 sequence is CASSFGPEQFF. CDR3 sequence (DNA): TGTGCCAGCAGCTTTGGACCCGAGCAGTTCTTC.

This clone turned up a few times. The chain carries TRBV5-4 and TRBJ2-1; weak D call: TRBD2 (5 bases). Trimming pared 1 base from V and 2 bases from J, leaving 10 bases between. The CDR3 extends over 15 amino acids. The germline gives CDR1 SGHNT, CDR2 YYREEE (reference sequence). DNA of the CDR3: TGTGCCAGCAGCTTGCCGGGGTTTACCTACAATGAGCAGTTCTTC. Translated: CASSLPGFTYNEQFF.

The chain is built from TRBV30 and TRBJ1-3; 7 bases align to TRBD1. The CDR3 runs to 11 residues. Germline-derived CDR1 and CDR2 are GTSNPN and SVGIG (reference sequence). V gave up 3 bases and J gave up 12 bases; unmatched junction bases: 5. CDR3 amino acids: CAWRRGGDIYF. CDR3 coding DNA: TGTGCCTGGAGGAGAGGGGGCGACATATATTTT.

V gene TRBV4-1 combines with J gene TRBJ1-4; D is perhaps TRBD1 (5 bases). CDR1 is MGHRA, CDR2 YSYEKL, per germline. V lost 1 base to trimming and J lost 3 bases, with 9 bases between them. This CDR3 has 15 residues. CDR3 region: CASSQVQGANEKLFF. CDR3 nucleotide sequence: TGCGCCAGCAGCCAAGTCCAAGGGGCTAATGAAAAACTGTTTTTT.

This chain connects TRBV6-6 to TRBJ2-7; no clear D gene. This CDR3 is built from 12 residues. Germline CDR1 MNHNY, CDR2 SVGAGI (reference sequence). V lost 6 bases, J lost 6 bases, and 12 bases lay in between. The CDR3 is CASRTFSLEQYF. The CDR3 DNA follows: TGTGCCAGCAGGACCTTTTCTCTCGAGCAGTACTTC.

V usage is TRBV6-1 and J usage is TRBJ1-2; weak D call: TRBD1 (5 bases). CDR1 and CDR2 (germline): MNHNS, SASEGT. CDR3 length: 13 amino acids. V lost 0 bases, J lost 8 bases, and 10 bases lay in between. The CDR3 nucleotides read TGTGCCAGCAGTGAAGCCACCTGGGGGGGCTACACCTTC. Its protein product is CASSEATWGGYTF.

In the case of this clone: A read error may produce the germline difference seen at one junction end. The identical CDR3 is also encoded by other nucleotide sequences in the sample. CDR3 nucleotide sequence: TGTGCCAGCAGCCTGTGGAACACTGAAGCGTTCTTT. Translated, it gives CASSLWNTEAFF. The rearrangement joins TRBV5-6 to TRBJ1-1; D remains ambiguous. CDR1 is SGHDT, CDR2 YYEEEE, per germline. The CDR3 contains 12 residues.

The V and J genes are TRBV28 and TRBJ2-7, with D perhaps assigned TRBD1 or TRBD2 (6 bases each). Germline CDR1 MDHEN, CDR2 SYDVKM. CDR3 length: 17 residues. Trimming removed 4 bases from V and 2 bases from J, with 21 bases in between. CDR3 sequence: CASSSTGATGSPYEQYF. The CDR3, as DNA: TGTGCCAGCAGTTCAACGGGGGCGACAGGCTCCCCCTACGAGCAGTACTTC.